The 12 T cell receptor beta chains below were found in one sample sequenced in a study of control samples from healthy donors and cancer patients (TCRdb year 2020). Library preparation was by the immunoSEQ multiplex PCR assay. This is the immuneACCESS table as TCRdb keeps it, with only in-frame sequences that have V and J called. A part of the clones is gone; compared with another copy, unresolved V genes explain less than half, and the rest is unexplained. In this sample the table shows more than 75,000 clones, about 90% of which occur a single time. 5.5% of the sample belongs to the ten largest clones. The sample comprised blood. The receptors were sampled from a man aged 50-59 years in good health.

DNA of the CDR3: TGTGCCAGCAGCCCCGGTATCCCCCGGCAGCCCCAGCATTTT. Translating gives CASSPGIPRQPQHF. J is TRBJ1-5 and V is TRBV7-8; D not resolved. The CDR3 consists of 14 residues. Per the germline V gene, CDR1 is SGHVS and CDR2 is FQNEAQ. Trimming cost V 5 bases and J 7 bases, with 15 bases left between them.

This chain connects TRBV4-1 to TRBJ2-5; the D gene is possibly TRBD2 (6 bases). Deletions cut 0 bases from V and 3 bases from J, with 8 bases between. The CDR3 runs 14 residues. Germline V CDR1 and CDR2: MGHRA, YSYEKL. The CDR3 reads CASSQDGGEETQYF. The CDR3 DNA is TGCGCCAGCAGCCAAGATGGAGGGGAAGAGACCCAGTACTTC.

The chain combines TRBV5-4 with TRBJ2-3; weak D call: TRBD2 (5 bases). The CDR3 covers 14 residues. Trimming stripped 0 bases from V and 3 bases from J, with 8 bases between. The V gene's germline CDR1 is SGHNT and CDR2 YYREEE (reference sequence). As DNA, the CDR3 is TGTGCCAGCAGCTTGGAGCGGCGGACAGATACGCAGTATTTT. Residues: CASSLERRTDTQYF.

The CDR3 DNA sequence: TGTGCCAGCTCATCGGACAGGAGAAGCCAAGAGACCCAGTACTTC. As protein: CASSSDRRSQETQYF. The chain uses TRBV18 and TRBJ2-5, with 7 bases matching TRBD1. CDR1 and CDR2 from the germline V gene are KGHSH and LQKENI. After removal of 5 bases from V and 1 base from J, the junction contained 7 bases not matched to a gene. The CDR3 has 15 residues.

V is TRBV6-5 and J is TRBJ2-3, with 10 bases matching TRBD2. Trimming took 1 base from V and 1 from J; bases not matched to a gene: 2. The germline V gene has CDR1 MNHEY and CDR2 SVGAGI. The CDR3 covers 16 residues. In DNA, the CDR3 is TGTGCCAGCAGTTACTTCGGGACTAGCGGCACAGATACGCAGTATTTT. Its translation is CASSYFGTSGTDTQYF.

The chain carries TRBV29-1 and TRBJ1-5; 8 bases match TRBD1. Germline V lookup: CDR1 SQVTM, CDR2 ANQGSEA. The CDR3 contains 14 residues. The V and J ends lost 4 bases and 3 bases, in that order; junction bases with no gene match: 5. Here the CDR3 reads CSVAPGGINQPQHF. CDR3 coding DNA: TGCAGCGTTGCCCCAGGGGGCATCAATCAGCCCCAGCATTTT. Variable domain in full (rest from reference TRBV29-1 and TRBJ1-5): SAVISQKPSRDICQRGTSLTIQCQVDSQVTMMFWYRQQPGQSLTLIATANQGSEATYESGFVIDKFPISRPNLTFSTLTVSNMSPEDSSIYLCSVAPGGINQPQHFGDGTRLSIL.

The chain couples TRBV6-1 to TRBJ1-1; 7 positions agree with TRBD1. J gave up 2 bases and V 0 bases, and 6 bases lay outside the gene matches. Germline values: CDR1 MNHNS, CDR2 SASEGT. This CDR3 is built from 16 residues. The CDR3 DNA sequence: TGTGCCAGCAGTGAAGCCATCGGGACAGCTAACACTGAAGCTTTCTTT. It yields the protein CASSEAIGTANTEAFF.

The sample holds one count of this clone. This chain uses TRBV27 with TRBJ2-7, with 10 bases aligning to TRBD1. This CDR3 comprises 15 residues. Germline V lookup: CDR1 MNHEY, CDR2 SMNVEV (reference sequence). Losses at the gene ends were 6 bases for V and 0 bases for J; bases not matched to a gene: 5. The CDR3 is CASRYRTGGSYEQYF. DNA for the CDR3: TGTGCCAGCAGGTACCGGACAGGGGGCTCCTACGAGCAGTACTTC.

This chain connects TRBV19 to TRBJ1-2; TRBD1 matches 7 bases. V shed 2 bases and J 4 bases; nucleotides not matched to a gene: 4. The CDR3 is 14 residues long. Germline V gives CDR1 LNHDA, CDR2 SQIVND (reference sequence). In DNA, the CDR3 is TGTGCCAGTAGTATACTGGACAGGTCCTATGGCTACACCTTC. It is translated as CASSILDRSYGYTF. Variable domain in full (rest from reference TRBV19 and TRBJ1-2): DGGITQSPKYLFRKEGQNVTLSCEQNLNHDAMYWYRQDPGQGLRLIYYSQIVNDFQKGDIAEGYSVSREKKESFPLTVTSAQKNPTAFYLCASSILDRSYGYTFGSGTRLTVV.

The chain uses TRBV5-4 and TRBJ1-2, with 8 bases lining up with TRBD1. V lost 2 bases and J lost 6; bases outside the gene matches: 6. There are 14 residues in the CDR3. Per the germline V gene, CDR1 is SGHNT and CDR2 is YYREEE (reference sequence). DNA of the CDR3: TGTGCCAGCAGCTTAGGACAGGGAGTGGATGGCTACACCTTC. It yields the protein CASSLGQGVDGYTF.

The chain recombines TRBV14 with TRBJ1-6, with unresolved D. In germline, CDR1 is SGHDN, CDR2 FVKESK. V lost 6 bases to trimming and J lost 9 bases, with 12 bases between them. The CDR3 is 13 amino acids. CDR3 in amino acids: CASSQRTASPLHF. In DNA form, the CDR3 reads TGTGCCAGCAGTCAGAGAACGGCTTCACCCCTCCACTTT.

V gene TRBV27 combines with J gene TRBJ1-5, with a possible D match to TRBD1 (6 bases). Trimming pared 2 bases from V and 6 bases from J, leaving 11 bases between. Germline-derived CDR1 and CDR2 are MNHEY and SMNVEV (reference sequence). This CDR3 contains 14 residues. CDR3 nucleotides: TGTGCCAGCAGTTTAGAGGGACAAACTCAGCCCCAGCATTTT. Protein sequence: CASSLEGQTQPQHF.